This T cell receptor beta chain was sequenced for a study of blood T cells in healthy people across ages. The CDR3 is 15 amino acids. Germline CDR1 reads DFQATT; CDR2 reads SNEGSKA (reference sequence). Trimming removed 0 bases from V and 5 bases from J; junction bases left unmatched: 7. There are a few counts of this clonotype. The antigen is not known. Findings and caveats of the study: Correlation between TCR beta diversity and naive T cell percentage was strong.

The authors ran a second PCR of roughly 6 to 12 cycles using a sample-barcoded 5' primer and a J-beta primer mix. Using its own MiXCR run on the 5' RACE reads, TCRdb lists one record per CDR3 protein. The sample holds over 450,000 distinct CDR3 sequences; 24% are singletons and the top ten take under 9%. This sample also belongs to another study, concerning T cells of mothers and their children. That paper adds: Whatever RNA was extracted went entirely into cDNA synthesis, at approximately 1.4 ug per 15 ul.

The sequencing sample was made of blood. The receptor was isolated from a boy aged 5-17 years in good health. The chain combines TRBV20-1 with TRBJ2-5, with TRBD2 matching 9 bases. The chain's CDR3 is CSAREARTSVETQYF. In DNA, the CDR3 is TGCAGTGCTAGAGAGGCGAGGACTAGCGTCGAGACCCAGTACTTC.